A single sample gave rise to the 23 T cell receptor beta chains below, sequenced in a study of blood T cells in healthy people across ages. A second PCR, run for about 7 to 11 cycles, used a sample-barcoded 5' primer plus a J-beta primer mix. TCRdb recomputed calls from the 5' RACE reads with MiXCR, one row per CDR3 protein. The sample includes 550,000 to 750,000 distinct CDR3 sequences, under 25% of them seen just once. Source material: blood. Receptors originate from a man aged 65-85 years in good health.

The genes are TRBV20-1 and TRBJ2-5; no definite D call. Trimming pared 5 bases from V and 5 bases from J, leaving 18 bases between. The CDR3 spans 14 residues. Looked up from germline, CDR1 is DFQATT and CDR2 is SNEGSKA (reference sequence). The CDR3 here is CSAPMQGPQETQYF. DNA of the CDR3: TGCAGTGCTCCTATGCAAGGTCCCCAGGAGACCCAGTACTTC.

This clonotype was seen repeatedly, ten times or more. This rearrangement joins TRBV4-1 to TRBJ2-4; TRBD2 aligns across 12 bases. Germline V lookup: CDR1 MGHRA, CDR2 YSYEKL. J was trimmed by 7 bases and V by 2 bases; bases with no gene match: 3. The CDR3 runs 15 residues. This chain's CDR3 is CASSQTGTSGNIQYF. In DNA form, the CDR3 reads TGCGCCAGCAGCCAAACCGGGACTAGCGGGAACATTCAGTACTTC.

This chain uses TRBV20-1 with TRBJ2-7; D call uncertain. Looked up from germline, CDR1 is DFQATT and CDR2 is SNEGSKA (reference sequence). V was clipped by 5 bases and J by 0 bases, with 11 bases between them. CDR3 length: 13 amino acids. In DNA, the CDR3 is TGCAGTGCTTTACCCCCTAGCTCCTACGAGCAGTACTTC. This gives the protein CSALPPSSYEQYF.

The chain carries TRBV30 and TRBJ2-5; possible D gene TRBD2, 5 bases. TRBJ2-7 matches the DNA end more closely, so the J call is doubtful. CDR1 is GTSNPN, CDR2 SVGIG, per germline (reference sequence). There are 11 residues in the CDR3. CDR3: CAWSWGDEQYF. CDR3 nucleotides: TGTGCCTGGAGTTGGGGAGACGAGCAGTACTTC.

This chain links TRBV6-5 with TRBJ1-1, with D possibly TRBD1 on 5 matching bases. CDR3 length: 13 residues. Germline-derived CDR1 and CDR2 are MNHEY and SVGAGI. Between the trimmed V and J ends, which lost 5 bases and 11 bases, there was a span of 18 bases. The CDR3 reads CASSIRGSQRAFF. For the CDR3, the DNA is TGTGCCAGCAGTATACGGGGCTCACAGCGGGCTTTCTTT.

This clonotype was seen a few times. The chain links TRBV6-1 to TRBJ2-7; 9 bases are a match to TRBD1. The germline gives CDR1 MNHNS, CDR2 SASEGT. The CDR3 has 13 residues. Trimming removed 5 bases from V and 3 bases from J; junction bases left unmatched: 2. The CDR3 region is CASSMGQGYEQYF. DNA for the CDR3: TGTGCCAGCAGTATGGGACAGGGCTACGAGCAGTACTTC.

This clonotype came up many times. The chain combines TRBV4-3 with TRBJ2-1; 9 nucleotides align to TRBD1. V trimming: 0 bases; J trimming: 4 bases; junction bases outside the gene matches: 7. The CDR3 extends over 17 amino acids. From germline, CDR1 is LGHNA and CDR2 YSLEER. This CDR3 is CASSQEDRGNSYNEQFF. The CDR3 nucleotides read TGCGCCAGCAGCCAAGAAGACAGGGGGAATTCGTACAATGAGCAGTTCTTC.

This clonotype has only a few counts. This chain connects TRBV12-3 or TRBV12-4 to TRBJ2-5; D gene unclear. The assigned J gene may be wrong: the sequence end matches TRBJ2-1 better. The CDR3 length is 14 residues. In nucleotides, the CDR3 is TGTGCCAGCAGTTTAAGGGCTACCTGGGATGAGCAGTTCTTC. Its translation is CASSLRATWDEQFF.

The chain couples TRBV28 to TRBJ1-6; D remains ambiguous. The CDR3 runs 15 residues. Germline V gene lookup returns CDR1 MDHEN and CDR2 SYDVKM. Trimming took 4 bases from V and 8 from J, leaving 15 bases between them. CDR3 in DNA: TGTGCCAGCAGTTCCAGAGCACTCGTCGATTCACCCCTCCACTTT. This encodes CASSSRALVDSPLHF.

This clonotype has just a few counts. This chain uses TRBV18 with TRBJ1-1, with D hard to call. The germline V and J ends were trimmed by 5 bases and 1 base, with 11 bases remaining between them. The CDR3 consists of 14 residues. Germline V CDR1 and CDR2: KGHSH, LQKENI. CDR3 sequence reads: CASSSNPGNTEAFF. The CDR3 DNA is TGTGCCAGCTCATCTAATCCAGGGAACACTGAAGCTTTCTTT. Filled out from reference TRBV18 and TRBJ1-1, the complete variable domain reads NAGVMQNPRHLVRRRGQEARLRCSPMKGHSHVYWYRQLPEEGLKFMVYLQKENIIDESGMPKERFSAEFPKEGPSILRIQQVVRGDSAAYFCASSSNPGNTEAFFGQGTRLTVV.

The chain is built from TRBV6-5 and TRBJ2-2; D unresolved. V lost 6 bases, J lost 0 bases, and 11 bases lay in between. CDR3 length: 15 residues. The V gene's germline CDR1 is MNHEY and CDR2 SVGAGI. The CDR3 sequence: CASRATRSNTGELFF. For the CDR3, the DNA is TGTGCCAGCAGGGCTACGCGGTCGAACACCGGGGAGCTGTTTTTT.

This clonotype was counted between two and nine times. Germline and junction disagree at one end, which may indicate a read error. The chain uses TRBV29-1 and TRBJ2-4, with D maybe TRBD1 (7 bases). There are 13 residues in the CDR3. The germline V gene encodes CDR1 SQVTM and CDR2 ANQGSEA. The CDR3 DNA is TGCAGCGTTCAGAGGGGCCAGGGGGGAATTCGGTACTTC. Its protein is CSVQRGQGGIRYF.

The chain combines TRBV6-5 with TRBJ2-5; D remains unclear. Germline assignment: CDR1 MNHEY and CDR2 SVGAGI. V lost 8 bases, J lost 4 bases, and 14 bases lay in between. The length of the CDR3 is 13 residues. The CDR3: CASRPPGTETQYF. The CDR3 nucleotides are TGTGCCAGCCGACCCCCCGGCACAGAGACCCAGTACTTC.

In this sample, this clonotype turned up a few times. The CDR3 DNA reads as TGCAGTGCAAACTTAGCGGGAATCTACGAGCAGTACTTC. It translates to CSANLAGIYEQYF. This chain joins TRBV20-1 and TRBJ2-5, with TRBD2 matching 8 bases. The J call could be wrong; TRBJ2-7 is a better fit for the DNA end. The germline V gene has CDR1 DFQATT and CDR2 SNEGSKA (reference sequence). The CDR3 consists of 13 residues.

The CDR3 reads CASGGGQGVQETQYF. CDR3 coding DNA: TGCGCCAGCGGCGGGGGACAGGGGGTACAAGAGACCCAGTACTTC. The J gene is TRBJ2-5, the V gene TRBV5-1; TRBD1 agrees at 11 bases. The CDR3 covers 15 residues. Germline-derived CDR1 and CDR2 are SGHRS and YFSETQ. V trimming: 7 bases; J trimming: 2 bases; junction bases outside the gene matches: 7.

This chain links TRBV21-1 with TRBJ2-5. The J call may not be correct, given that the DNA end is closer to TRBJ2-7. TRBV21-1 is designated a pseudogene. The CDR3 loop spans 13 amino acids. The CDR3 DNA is TGTGCCAGCAGCGCGAAGGATTCGTACGAGCAGTACTTC. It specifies CASSAKDSYEQYF.

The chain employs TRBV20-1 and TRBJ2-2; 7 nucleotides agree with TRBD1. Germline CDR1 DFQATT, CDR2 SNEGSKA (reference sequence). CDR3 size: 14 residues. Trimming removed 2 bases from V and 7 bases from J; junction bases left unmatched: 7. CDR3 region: CSARLQGWSGELFF. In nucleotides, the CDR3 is TGCAGTGCTAGACTACAGGGGTGGAGCGGGGAGCTGTTTTTT.

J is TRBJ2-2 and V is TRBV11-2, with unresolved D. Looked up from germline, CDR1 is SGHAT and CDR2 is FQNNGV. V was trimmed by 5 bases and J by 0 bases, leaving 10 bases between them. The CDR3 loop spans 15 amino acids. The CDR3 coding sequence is TGTGCCAGCAGCCCTCGACTCACGAACACCGGGGAGCTGTTTTTT. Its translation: CASSPRLTNTGELFF.

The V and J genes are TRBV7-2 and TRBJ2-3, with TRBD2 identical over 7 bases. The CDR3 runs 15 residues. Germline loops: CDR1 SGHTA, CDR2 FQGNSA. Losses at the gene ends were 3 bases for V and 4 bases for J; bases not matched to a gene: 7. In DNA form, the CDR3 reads TGTGCCAGCAGCTTGACGCGGGAGAGGGCAGATACGCAGTATTTT. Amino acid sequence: CASSLTRERADTQYF. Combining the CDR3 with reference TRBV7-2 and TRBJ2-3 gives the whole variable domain GAGVSQSPSNKVTEKGKDVELRCDPISGHTALYWYRQSLGQGLEFLIYFQGNSAPDKSGLPSDRFSAERTGGSVSTLTIQRTQQEDSAVYLCASSLTRERADTQYFGPGTRLTVL.

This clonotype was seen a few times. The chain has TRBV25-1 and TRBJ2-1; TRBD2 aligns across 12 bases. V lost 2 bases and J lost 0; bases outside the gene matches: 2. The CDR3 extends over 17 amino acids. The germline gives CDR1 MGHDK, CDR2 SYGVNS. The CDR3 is CASSELAGGASYNEQFF. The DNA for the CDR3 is TGTGCCAGCAGTGAACTAGCGGGAGGGGCCTCCTACAATGAGCAGTTCTTC. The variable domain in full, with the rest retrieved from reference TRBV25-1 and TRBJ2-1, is EADIYQTPRYLVIGTGKKITLECSQTMGHDKMYWYQQDPGMELHLIHYSYGVNSTEKGDLSSESTVSRIRTEHFPLTLESARPSHTSQYLCASSELAGGASYNEQFFGPGTRLTVL.

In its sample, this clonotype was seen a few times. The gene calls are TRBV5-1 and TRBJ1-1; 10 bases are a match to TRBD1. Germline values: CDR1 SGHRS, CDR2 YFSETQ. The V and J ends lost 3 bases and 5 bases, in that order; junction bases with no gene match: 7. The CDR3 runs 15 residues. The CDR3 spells CASSSETGGKTEAFF. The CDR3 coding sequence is TGCGCCAGCAGCTCCGAGACAGGGGGCAAGACTGAAGCTTTCTTT.

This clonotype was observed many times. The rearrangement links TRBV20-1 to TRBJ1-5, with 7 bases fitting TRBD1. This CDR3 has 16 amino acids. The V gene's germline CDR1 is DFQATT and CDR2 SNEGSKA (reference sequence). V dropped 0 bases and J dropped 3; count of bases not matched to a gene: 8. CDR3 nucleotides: TGCAGTGCTAGAGAAGGGGGCCTTACATTCAATCAGCCCCAGCATTTT. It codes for CSAREGGLTFNQPQHF.

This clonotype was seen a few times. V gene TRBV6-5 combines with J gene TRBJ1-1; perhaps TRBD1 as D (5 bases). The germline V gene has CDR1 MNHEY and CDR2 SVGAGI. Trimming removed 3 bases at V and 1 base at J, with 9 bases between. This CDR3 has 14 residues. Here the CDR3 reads CASSYSGRNTEAFF. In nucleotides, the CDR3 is TGTGCCAGCAGTTATTCGGGGCGGAACACTGAAGCTTTCTTT.